A single sample is the source of the 6 T cell receptor beta chains below, sequenced in a study of post-analysis software for immune sequencing data. Study conclusions and caveats: The study found TRBV5-6, TRBV5-1 and TRBV20-1 among about five TRBV segments more frequent in patients than controls.

No antigen is known for these receptors. cDNA libraries for TCR beta contained unique molecular identifiers. In TCRdb, the PCR reads were re-called with MiXCR into one record per CDR3 protein. The data show some 690,000 distinct CDR3 sequences, roughly 30% seen once. The sequenced sample consisted of blood. All receptors come from a girl aged 5 to 17 with multiple sclerosis.

This clonotype has only a few counts. The chain uses TRBV5-5 and TRBJ2-4; D is ambiguous. The J call is doubtful: the DNA matches TRBJ2-7 better. CDR3 length equals 14 residues. Germline CDR1 and CDR2: SGHKS and YYEKEE (reference sequence). CDR3 region: CASNPLNRPDEQYF. The CDR3 region has the DNA TGTGCCAGCAACCCCCTAAACCGTCCCGACGAGCAGTACTTC.

This chain joins TRBV4-2 and TRBJ2-3; weak D call: TRBD1 (5 bases). CDR1 and CDR2 from the germline V gene are LGHNA and YNFKEQ. The V and J ends lost 0 bases and 2 bases respectively, with 12 bases between them. CDR3 size: 16 residues. CDR3 region: CASSQEGHGFTDTQYF. The CDR3, as DNA: TGTGCCAGCAGCCAAGAAGGACACGGCTTCACAGATACGCAGTATTTT.

Ten or more counts support this clonotype. The chain has TRBV4-3 and TRBJ2-7; TRBD1 matches 7 bases. The CDR3 totals 17 residues. From germline, CDR1 is LGHNA and CDR2 YSLEER. V shed 0 bases, J shed 4 bases, and the junction held 12 bases outside the gene matches. The CDR3 DNA sequence: TGCGCCAGCAGCCAAGATAGTGGAACAGGGGTCCAATACGAGCAGTACTTC. It encodes CASSQDSGTGVQYEQYF.

The V and J genes are TRBV9 and TRBJ1-5; unclear D gene. The CDR3 covers 13 residues. Trimming removed 0 bases from V and 11 bases from J, with 12 bases in between. Germline V gene lookup returns CDR1 SGDLS and CDR2 YYNGEE. The CDR3 here is CASSVGREGAQHF. The CDR3 DNA reads as TGTGCCAGCAGCGTAGGTCGTGAGGGTGCCCAGCATTTT.

This clonotype was counted between two and nine times. This chain links TRBV24-1 with TRBJ2-1, with 7 nucleotides matching TRBD1. This CDR3 comprises 16 residues. Germline CDR1 reads KGHDR; CDR2 reads SFDVKD. Losses at the gene ends were 3 bases for V and 6 bases for J; bases not matched to a gene: 10. In nucleotides, the CDR3 is TGTGCCACCAGTGATCAGGGACCGGGACAGTCCAATGAGCAGTTCTTC. Its protein is CATSDQGPGQSNEQFF.

The rearrangement joins TRBV12-3 or TRBV12-4 to TRBJ1-5, with a weak D call TRBD1 (6 bases). The length of the CDR3 is 15 residues. V dropped 7 bases and J dropped 0 bases, with 13 bases sitting between them. CDR3 coding DNA: TGTGCCAGCACCCCAGGGGTAAATAGCAATCAGCCCCAGCATTTT. It specifies CASTPGVNSNQPQHF.